This TCR beta chain emerged from a study of Ad26.COV2.S vaccination and SARS-CoV-2 variants. On the study more broadly: Participants got Ad26.COV2.S intramuscularly, once or twice 56 days apart. Findings and caveats of the study: Vaccine recipients showed a spike-specific TCR breadth that was higher than in placebo recipients. Vaccinees reportedly had broad spike-specific CD8+ and CD4+ T cell responses.

Treatment specified: some 20 received Ad26.COV2.S at low or high dose, single or two shots; several received placebo; per-sample allocation not given. All samples were drawn on day 63, counting from the first vaccine or placebo injection. The vaccine antigen was prefusion-stabilized Wuhan SARS-CoV-2 spike. In the case of this clone: Its cognate antigen is unknown.

Method: immunoSEQ multiplex PCR; TCRdb's copy keeps in-frame clones and lacks some. Among about 400,000 clones, roughly 90% were seen once, and the ten largest hold roughly 4%. The junction had 17 bases not matched to a gene; V was cut back by 3 bases and J by 12 bases. CDR3 length: 17 amino acids. Germline V lookup: CDR1 SQVTM, CDR2 ANQGSEA. The receptor comes from a person aged 18-65 years who received the Ad26.COV2.S COVID-19 vaccine or a placebo. The sequences come from peripheral blood, collected in a trial of Ad26.COV2.S vaccine versus placebo. The chain has TRBV29-1 and TRBJ2-1, with TRBD2 matching 13 bases. CDR3 amino acids: CSVEDRVDGTSGVGQFF. As DNA, the CDR3 is TGCAGCGTTGAGGACAGGGTGGATGGGACTAGCGGGGTGGGGCAGTTCTTC.